These 5 T cell receptor beta chains originate from one sample sequenced in a study of blood T cells in healthy people across ages. The second PCR ran roughly 6 to 12 cycles with a sample-barcoded 5' primer and J-beta primers. A single record per CDR3 protein comes from TCRdb applying MiXCR to the 5' RACE reads. The sample has more than 1.4 million distinct CDR3 sequences, 42% seen once. The material sequenced was blood. The receptors derive from a woman aged 18 to 35 in good health.

The chain couples TRBV9 to TRBJ2-7; 14 nucleotides align to TRBD2. The CDR3 loop spans 15 amino acids. With V trimmed by 3 bases and J by 7 bases, 6 bases remained unmatched. The germline gives CDR1 SGDLS, CDR2 YYNGEE. CDR3 coding DNA: TGTGCCAGCAGCGGGACTAGCGGGGGGCACAATGAGCAGTACTTC. Protein product: CASSGTSGGHNEQYF.

The table lists this clonotype with many counts. The chain carries TRBV7-8 and TRBJ2-5; D possibly uses TRBD1 or TRBD2 (5 bases each). The length of the CDR3 is 15 residues. V dropped 5 bases and J dropped 5 bases, with 18 bases sitting between them. Germline V lookup: CDR1 SGHVS, CDR2 FQNEAQ. In DNA form, the CDR3 reads TGTGCCAGCAGCCCCAACGTTCTAGGGACCGAGACCCAGTACTTC. It specifies CASSPNVLGTETQYF.

This clonotype was seen a few times. One end of the junction does not line up with germline, which may come from a read error. The rearrangement uses TRBV29-1 and TRBJ1-2; D unresolved. This CDR3 spans 14 amino acids. The germline V gene has CDR1 SQVTM and CDR2 ANQGSEA. The CDR3 here is CSVEYGVPSDGYTF. The CDR3 DNA is TGTAGCGTTGAATACGGGGTCCCTTCCGATGGCTACACCTTC. Full variable domain (outside the CDR3, taken from reference TRBV29-1 and TRBJ1-2): SAVISQKPSRDICQRGTSLTIQCQVDSQVTMMFWYRQQPGQSLTLIATANQGSEATYESGFVIDKFPISRPNLTFSTLTVSNMSPEDSSIYLCSVEYGVPSDGYTFGSGTRLTVV.

This clonotype was detected only a few times. This sequence joins TRBV7-2 and TRBJ1-5; 7 bases are shared with TRBD1. With 5 bases clipped from V and 4 bases from J, the junction kept 5 bases outside the gene matches. CDR3 size: 14 residues. Germline V CDR1 and CDR2: SGHTA, FQGNSA. The CDR3 is CASSPPGQNQPQHF. Written as DNA, the CDR3 is TGTGCCAGCAGCCCACCGGGACAGAATCAGCCCCAGCATTTT.

The chain uses TRBV6-5 and TRBJ2-1, with 12 bases that match TRBD2. Germline trimming cut 0 bases from V and 11 bases from J; bases unmatched to any gene: 8. There are 16 residues in the CDR3. Germline CDR1 is MNHEY and CDR2 is SVGAGI. CDR3 DNA: TGTGCCAGCAGTTACTCGAAGACTAGCGGGAGTCCCAAGCAGTTCTTC. The encoded protein is CASSYSKTSGSPKQFF.